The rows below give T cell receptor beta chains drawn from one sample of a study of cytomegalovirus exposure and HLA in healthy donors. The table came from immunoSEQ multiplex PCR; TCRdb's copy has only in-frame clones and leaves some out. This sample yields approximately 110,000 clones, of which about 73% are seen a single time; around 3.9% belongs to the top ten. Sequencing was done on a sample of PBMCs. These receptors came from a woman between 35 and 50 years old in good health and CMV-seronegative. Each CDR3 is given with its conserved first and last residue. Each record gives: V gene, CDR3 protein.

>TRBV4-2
CASSQDRVGYIQYF
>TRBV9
CASTRDRANTGELFF
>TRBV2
CASRSGFSGNTIYF
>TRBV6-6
CASRTGSGNTIYF
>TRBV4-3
CASSQESGSYNEQFF
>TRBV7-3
CASSLARNEGYTF
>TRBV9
CASSVVAESYNEQFF
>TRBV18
CASSPGTSGFPDTQYF
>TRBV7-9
CASSSAGEGSKNYGYTF
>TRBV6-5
CASQTGSTEAFF
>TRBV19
CASSIASNLATDTQYF
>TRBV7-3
CASSLRQGVGTEAFF
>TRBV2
CASEQPKQGGAVFYTF
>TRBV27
CASSPGTGYGYTF
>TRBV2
CASSFPSGTSGADTQYF
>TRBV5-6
CASSYPTGEAKNIQYF
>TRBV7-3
CASSISDSLPYEQYF
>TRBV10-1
CASSDLQRTYEQYF
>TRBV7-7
CASSFGAGGNTGELFF
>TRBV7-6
CASSLTVTSYEQYF
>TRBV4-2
CASSPMTGGNTEAFF
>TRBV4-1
CASSQGRLAGGHNQETQYF
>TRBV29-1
CSAGLFGDGETQYF
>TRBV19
CASSLSGQANTEAFF
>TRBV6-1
CASSILASDTQYF
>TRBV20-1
CSAPLSDTQYF
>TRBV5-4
CASSKDSLLSYEQYF
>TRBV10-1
CASKTGAKNYGYTF